The 29 T cell receptor beta chains below come from one sample, sequenced in a study of cytomegalovirus exposure and HLA in healthy donors. Primers included in the PCR were 60 Vbeta and 13 Jbeta primers. TCRdb's table, derived via immunoSEQ multiplex PCR, lists solely in-frame clones and lacks some. The profile covers 160,000 or so clones, with almost 80% appearing a single time and approximately 6% taken by the ten largest. Sequencing was done on a sample of PBMCs. The receptors stem from a man in his forties in good health and CMV-seropositive.

The CDR3 region is CASSIGPSSYEQYF. CDR3 sequence (DNA): TGCGCCAGCAGCATTGGGCCCAGCTCCTACGAGCAGTACTTC. The gene calls are TRBV5-1 and TRBJ2-7; D unclear. The CDR3 covers 14 residues. The ends were cut back, 4 bases at V and 0 bases at J, with 11 bases in the middle. Germline V CDR1 and CDR2: SGHRS, YFSETQ.

The chain carries TRBV7-2 and TRBJ1-6; D is perhaps TRBD1 (6 bases). Between the trimmed V and J ends, which lost 5 bases and 5 bases, there was a span of 10 bases. CDR3 length equals 14 residues. Per the germline V gene, CDR1 is SGHTA and CDR2 is FQGNSA. The CDR3 is CASSPDRNNSPLHF. The CDR3 DNA is TGTGCCAGCAGCCCGGACAGAAATAATTCACCCCTCCACTTT.

V gene TRBV19 combines with J gene TRBJ2-7, with D possibly TRBD2 on 5 matching bases. V lost 5 bases, J lost 8 bases, and 22 bases lay in between. Germline V lookup: CDR1 LNHDA, CDR2 SQIVND (reference sequence). The CDR3 loop spans 15 amino acids. The CDR3 DNA reads TGTGCCAGTAGTGCTCGTACCGGGTCCACGGGGAAGCAGTACTTC. Residues: CASSARTGSTGKQYF.

This chain uses TRBV29-1 with TRBJ2-3; D is uncertain. V lost 4 bases and J lost 5, with 13 bases in between. The germline gives CDR1 SQVTM, CDR2 ANQGSEA. The CDR3 loop spans 13 amino acids. CDR3 loop: CSVGEPEIDTQYF. DNA for the CDR3: TGCAGCGTTGGTGAGCCCGAGATAGATACGCAGTATTTT.

The chain uses TRBV7-3 and TRBJ2-1, with 10 bases lining up with TRBD2. The CDR3 length is 15 residues. V lost 5 bases and J lost 4; bases outside the gene matches: 5. The V gene's germline CDR1 is SGHTA and CDR2 FQGTGA. The CDR3 DNA sequence: TGTGCCAGCAGCCCGACTAGCGGGCTGTACAATGAGCAGTTCTTC. Protein sequence: CASSPTSGLYNEQFF.

This chain uses TRBV18 with TRBJ1-2; TRBD1 matches 8 bases. Per the germline V gene, CDR1 is KGHSH and CDR2 is LQKENI. The CDR3 runs 18 residues. The V segment lost 0 bases and the J segment 4 bases; nucleotides outside the gene matches: 13. CDR3 loop: CASSPPETGAGVGYGYTF. The CDR3 DNA reads TGTGCCAGCTCACCACCTGAGACAGGGGCCGGGGTAGGCTATGGCTACACCTTC.

This chain links TRBV6-4 with TRBJ2-3; D not certain. Germline assignment: CDR1 MRHNA and CDR2 SNTAGT. This CDR3 is 13 amino acids long. The V gene lost 6 bases and the J gene lost 6 bases, with 13 bases spanning the gap. CDR3 nucleotides: TGTGCCAGCAGACCCCCCGCGTCTGATACGCAGTATTTT. Translating it yields CASRPPASDTQYF.

The chain couples TRBV5-6 to TRBJ2-7; D is ambiguous. The CDR3 runs 13 residues. Trimming took off 0 bases at V and 6 bases at J, with 10 bases between the two ends. Germline V gene lookup returns CDR1 SGHDT and CDR2 YYEEEE. This CDR3 reads CASSLESIGEQYF. CDR3 sequence (DNA): TGTGCCAGCAGCTTGGAGAGCATTGGCGAGCAGTACTTC.

This chain links TRBV9 with TRBJ2-2, with TRBD2 as a possible D gene (5 bases). V was shortened by 7 bases and J by 2 bases, with 12 bases between the two germline ends. This CDR3 is built from 14 residues. Germline assignment: CDR1 SGDLS and CDR2 YYNGEE. The CDR3 here is CASGPTTNTGELFF. The CDR3 nucleotides read TGTGCCAGCGGCCCGACTACAAACACCGGGGAGCTGTTTTTT. The entire variable domain, with the rest obtained from reference TRBV9 and TRBJ2-2, is as follows: DSGVTQTPKHLITATGQRVTLRCSPRSGDLSVYWYQQSLDQGLQFLIQYYNGEERAKGNILERFSAQQFPDLHSELNLSSLELGDSALYFCASGPTTNTGELFFGEGSRLTVL.

V is TRBV14 and J is TRBJ2-3; the match to TRBD2 covers 8 bases. Germline loops: CDR1 SGHDN, CDR2 FVKESK. After removal of 6 bases from V and 5 bases from J, the junction contained 10 bases not matched to a gene. CDR3 length equals 15 residues. The CDR3 protein is CASRKSGGGKDTQYF. Written as DNA, the CDR3 is TGTGCCAGCAGAAAAAGCGGGGGAGGCAAAGATACGCAGTATTTT. The entire variable domain, with the rest obtained from reference TRBV14 and TRBJ2-3, is as follows: EAGVTQFPSHSVIEKGQTVTLRCDPISGHDNLYWYRRVMGKEIKFLLHFVKESKQDESGMPNNRFLAERTGGTYSTLKVQPAELEDSGVYFCASRKSGGGKDTQYFGPGTRLTVL.

This clone was seen a few times. The V call is TRBV29-1, the J call TRBJ1-5, with TRBD1 as a possible D gene (6 bases). Germline CDR1 is SQVTM and CDR2 is ANQGSEA. Trimming took off 8 bases at V and 3 bases at J, with 14 bases between the two ends. The CDR3 runs to 13 residues. For the CDR3, the DNA is TGCAGCTACCAGACAGGTTTCAATCAGCCCCAGCATTTT. It codes for CSYQTGFNQPQHF.

This clone is a singleton in its sample. The chain employs TRBV30 and TRBJ2-7; D may be TRBD2 (6 bases). V was cut by 0 bases and J by 2 bases, with 17 bases left in between. CDR3 length: 16 amino acids. The germline CDR1 and CDR2 sequences are GTSNPN and SVGIG (reference sequence). The DNA for the CDR3 is TGTGCCTGGAGTGTACGAGGGACGGGACTCACCTACGAGCAGTACTTC. Translated, it gives CAWSVRGTGLTYEQYF.

This clone has more than one count but fewer than ten. This sequence joins TRBV28 and TRBJ2-1, with TRBD1 as a possible D gene (6 bases). The CDR3 covers 15 residues. Germline CDR1 reads MDHEN; CDR2 reads SYDVKM. Trimming pared 8 bases from V and 5 bases from J, leaving 19 bases between. CDR3 nucleotides: TGTGCCAGCGTGGGGGCAGGTCCGGGGAACAATGAGCAGTTCTTC. It codes for CASVGAGPGNNEQFF. Full variable domain (missing parts from reference TRBV28 and TRBJ2-1): DVKVTQSSRYLVKRTGEKVFLECVQDMDHENMFWYRQDPGLGLRLIYFSYDVKMKEKGDIPEGYSVSREKKERFSLILESASTNQTSMYLCASVGAGPGNNEQFFGPGTRLTVL.

This clone was observed a handful of times. The chain has TRBV5-4 and TRBJ1-1; possible D gene TRBD1, 6 bases. V was trimmed by 3 bases and J by 0 bases, leaving 9 bases between them. Germline V CDR1 and CDR2: SGHNT, YYREEE (reference sequence). The length of the CDR3 is 14 residues. CDR3 residues: CASSSQGMNTEAFF. CDR3 nucleotide sequence: TGTGCCAGCAGCTCTCAGGGGATGAACACTGAAGCTTTCTTT.

This clone was counted once. The chain joins TRBV4-1 to TRBJ2-1; 10 bases line up with TRBD2. V lost 3 bases, J lost 8 bases, and 7 bases stayed unmatched. The CDR3 has 15 amino acids. CDR1 is MGHRA, CDR2 YSYEKL, per germline. The CDR3 here is CASSQASGSGDEQFF. In DNA form, the CDR3 reads TGCGCCAGCAGCCAGGCTAGCGGGAGTGGGGATGAGCAGTTCTTC.

The V and J genes are TRBV4-1 and TRBJ2-1; 11 positions match TRBD2. V shed 4 bases, J shed 5 bases, and the junction held 10 bases outside the gene matches. The CDR3 is 17 residues long. Germline V gene data show CDR1 as MGHRA and CDR2 as YSYEKL. The CDR3: CASSRTRMTSGDNEQFF. Here the CDR3 DNA reads TGCGCCAGCAGCCGAACAAGAATGACTAGCGGGGACAATGAGCAGTTCTTC.

The chain has TRBV29-1 and TRBJ1-1; no firm D call. The CDR3 is made up of 13 amino acids. Germline lookup yields CDR1 SQVTM and CDR2 ANQGSEA. V dropped 4 bases and J dropped 0 bases, with 9 bases sitting between them. The CDR3 sequence is CSVARDLNTEAFF. The CDR3 DNA reads as TGCAGCGTTGCACGGGATTTGAACACTGAAGCTTTCTTT. Filled out from reference TRBV29-1 and TRBJ1-1, the complete variable domain reads SAVISQKPSRDICQRGTSLTIQCQVDSQVTMMFWYRQQPGQSLTLIATANQGSEATYESGFVIDKFPISRPNLTFSTLTVSNMSPEDSSIYLCSVARDLNTEAFFGQGTRLTVV.

The V and J genes are TRBV11-1 and TRBJ2-2, with a tentative D call TRBD1 (6 bases). The CDR3 covers 15 residues. Trimming shortened V by 7 bases and J by 5 bases, and 17 bases separated the two germline ends. The germline V gene has CDR1 SGHAT and CDR2 FQDESV (reference sequence). CDR3 nucleotide sequence: TGTGCCAGCACCCAGGGATTGAGGGGGACCGGGGAGCTGTTTTTT. It translates to CASTQGLRGTGELFF.

This clone was picked up a small number of times. The chain carries TRBV10-3 and TRBJ2-2; possibly TRBD1 for D (6 bases). CDR3 length: 14 residues. Trimming cost V 5 bases and J 1 base, with 8 bases left between them. Germline V lookup: CDR1 ENHRY, CDR2 SYGVKD. The chain's CDR3 is CAISRTENTGELFF. The CDR3 DNA is TGTGCCATCAGTAGGACAGAGAACACCGGGGAGCTGTTTTTT.

This chain links TRBV5-1 with TRBJ1-5, with D unresolved. The germline V gene encodes CDR1 SGHRS and CDR2 YFSETQ. The CDR3 spans 13 residues. V lost 1 base, J lost 7 bases, and 9 bases lay in between. Here the CDR3 reads CASSLIAGQPQHF. In DNA, the CDR3 is TGCGCCAGCAGCTTGATAGCGGGCCAGCCCCAGCATTTT.

This clone appeared once. V gene TRBV21-1 combines with J gene TRBJ2-1; TRBD2, the D gene given by the table, was not confirmed from the DNA. TRBV21-1 is annotated as a pseudogene. This CDR3 spans 18 amino acids. The CDR3 nucleotides read TGTGCCAGCAAATTGAGGAAGAGCACGGAGGCTTGGAACAATGAGCAGTTCTTC. This codes for CASKLRKSTEAWNNEQFF.

This clone was detected only a few times. The chain has TRBV19 and TRBJ1-1; a possible D gene is TRBD1 (5 bases). The V gene's germline CDR1 is LNHDA and CDR2 SQIVND (reference sequence). The ends were cut back, 6 bases at V and 10 bases at J, with 15 bases in the middle. This CDR3 is 12 amino acids long. CDR3 loop: CASSETGHGAFF. DNA of the CDR3: TGTGCCAGTAGCGAAACAGGACATGGAGCTTTCTTT.

V is TRBV28 and J is TRBJ2-2; 8 nucleotides match TRBD1. Losses at the gene ends were 6 bases for V and 3 bases for J; bases not matched to a gene: 6. CDR1 and CDR2 (germline): MDHEN, SYDVKM. The CDR3 is 15 amino acids. The CDR3 spells CASSSGTGHTGELFF. The CDR3 DNA reads TGTGCCAGCAGCTCCGGGACAGGCCACACCGGGGAGCTGTTTTTT.

Only a few counts were recorded for this clone. V usage is TRBV15 and J usage is TRBJ2-5; unclear D gene. Trimming cost V 0 bases and J 5 bases, with 13 bases left between them. The V gene's germline CDR1 is LNHNV and CDR2 YYDKDF (reference sequence). CDR3 length equals 15 residues. The CDR3 bases are TGTGCCACCAGCAGAGATAGACTCACTTGGGAGACCCAGTACTTC. Translation gives CATSRDRLTWETQYF.

The rearrangement uses TRBV5-1 and TRBJ2-5; D may be TRBD1 (6 bases). The V gene's germline CDR1 is SGHRS and CDR2 YFSETQ. Trimming pared 7 bases from V and 3 bases from J, leaving 10 bases between. The CDR3 has 12 residues. The CDR3 loop reads CASRRQEETQYF. CDR3 nucleotides: TGCGCCAGCCGCCGACAGGAAGAGACCCAGTACTTC.

V usage is TRBV2 and J usage is TRBJ1-5; TRBD1 agrees at 9 bases. CDR1 and CDR2 from the germline V gene are SNHLY and FYNNEI. V lost 4 bases and J lost 2; bases outside the gene matches: 3. The length of the CDR3 is 15 residues. CDR3 amino acids: CASSGDRVGNQPQHF. CDR3 DNA sequence: TGTGCCAGCAGTGGGGACAGGGTGGGCAATCAGCCCCAGCATTTT.

V is TRBV11-2 and J is TRBJ2-5, with 7 positions matching TRBD2. The CDR3 totals 15 residues. In germline, CDR1 is SGHAT, CDR2 FQNNGV. The J segment lost 4 bases and the V segment lost 5 bases, leaving 10 bases of the junction unmatched. CDR3 loop: CASSPVSGGRETQYF. The CDR3 coding sequence is TGTGCCAGCAGCCCCGTTTCCGGGGGGAGAGAGACCCAGTACTTC.

This chain uses TRBV11-1 with TRBJ2-1; D might be TRBD1 (5 bases). The V and J ends lost 7 bases and 5 bases respectively, with 15 bases between them. The CDR3 extends over 14 amino acids. Germline V lookup: CDR1 SGHAT, CDR2 FQDESV (reference sequence). This CDR3 is CASTKSDSNNEQFF. DNA of the CDR3: TGTGCCAGCACCAAAAGTGACAGTAACAATGAGCAGTTCTTC.

The V gene is TRBV28, the J gene TRBJ2-1; 11 bases line up with TRBD2. Trimming took 6 bases from V and 6 from J; bases not matched to a gene: 7. Germline CDR1 reads MDHEN; CDR2 reads SYDVKM. The CDR3 sequence is 15 residues long. CDR3 in amino acids: CASRSGTSGFNEQFF. The CDR3 DNA follows: TGTGCCAGCAGATCTGGGACTAGCGGTTTCAATGAGCAGTTCTTC.